Following are 22 T cell receptor beta chains from one sample sequenced in a study of T cell repertoires in cytomegalovirus infection. Via MiXCR, TCRdb re-called the reads, giving one row per CDR3 protein. The table lists more than 250,000 distinct CDR3 sequences, roughly 25% of them singletons. Their specific antigens are unknown. This specimen consisted of cultured PBMCs, obtained from culture after CMV antigen stimulation. The receptors derive from a human donor in good health (CMV status not recorded). Some clones in this sample may be carry-over from other donors' samples.

The genes are TRBV12-3 or TRBV12-4 and TRBJ2-1, with no clear D. The CDR3 has 19 amino acids. V lost 3 bases and J lost 0, with 21 bases in between. The CDR3 sequence is CASSFGLFVGLSSYNEQFF. CDR3 sequence (DNA): TGTGCCAGCAGTTTTGGGCTATTCGTGGGGTTAAGCTCCTACAATGAGCAGTTCTTC.

A word on this clonotype: Since a much larger clone is just one base distant, this may be a read error. The chain links TRBV7-2 to TRBJ2-7, with D perhaps matching TRBD2 (5 bases). The CDR3 is 14 amino acids. Germline V lookup: CDR1 SGHTA, CDR2 FQGNSA. Deletions cut 5 bases from V and 0 bases from J, with 11 bases between. DNA of the CDR3: TGTGCCAGCAGCGCCAGAGGGTACTCCTACGAGCAGTACTTC. Protein product: CASSARGYSYEQYF.

This chain connects TRBV6-2 or TRBV6-3 to TRBJ2-7; the D is unclear. Germline-derived CDR1 and CDR2 are MNHEY and SVGEGT. The CDR3 sequence is 12 residues long. V dropped 7 bases and J dropped 4 bases, with 11 bases sitting between them. Here the CDR3 DNA reads TGTGCCAGCACTACGGGCAGGTACGAGCAGTACTTC. Protein product: CASTTGRYEQYF.

This clonotype was seen more than once but under ten times. J is TRBJ2-2 and V is TRBV27, with D perhaps TRBD2 (5 bases). Germline lookup yields CDR1 MNHEY and CDR2 SMNVEV (reference sequence). The CDR3 extends over 12 amino acids. The V end lost 4 bases, the J end lost 7 bases, and 7 bases lay between the germline ends. The CDR3 here is CASSWAGGELFF. Written as DNA, the CDR3 is TGTGCCAGCAGTTGGGCGGGCGGGGAGCTGTTTTTT.

The chain links TRBV3-1 to TRBJ2-1, with 15 bases that match TRBD2. V dropped 6 bases and J dropped 6; count of bases not matched to a gene: 6. This CDR3 has 16 amino acids. The germline gives CDR1 LGHDT, CDR2 YNNKEL (reference sequence). In DNA form, the CDR3 reads TGTGCCAGCAGGGGACTAGCGGGAGGTCGGATCAATGAGCAGTTCTTC. The encoded protein is CASRGLAGGRINEQFF.

V and J are TRBV27 and TRBJ1-2; tentatively, D is TRBD1 (5 bases). Germline lookup yields CDR1 MNHEY and CDR2 SMNVEV (reference sequence). The V and J ends lost 1 base and 0 bases respectively, with 15 bases between them. There are 17 residues in the CDR3. This CDR3 reads CASSLLGPALSNYGYTF. CDR3 DNA: TGTGCCAGCAGTTTATTGGGGCCGGCCTTATCTAACTATGGCTACACCTTC.

This clonotype was seen ten or more times. The chain combines TRBV10-3 with TRBJ2-2; 11 bases are shared with TRBD2. The germline gives CDR1 ENHRY, CDR2 SYGVKD. Trimming at V came to 6 bases and at J to 0 bases, leaving 6 bases not matched to a gene. CDR3 length: 17 amino acids. The CDR3 loop reads CAISASGRKANTGELFF. CDR3 DNA sequence: TGTGCCATCAGCGCTAGCGGGAGGAAGGCGAACACCGGGGAGCTGTTTTTT.

This clonotype was seen a handful of times. The chain joins TRBV19 to TRBJ2-6; 8 nucleotides line up with TRBD1. Trimming took 4 bases from V and 1 from J; bases not matched to a gene: 9. CDR1 is LNHDA and CDR2 is SQIVND in the germline V gene (reference sequence). The length of the CDR3 is 18 residues. The CDR3 DNA is TGTGCCAGTAGTACCGGACAGGGAGGTGGTTCTGGGGCCAACGTCCTGACTTTC. Amino acids: CASSTGQGGGSGANVLTF.

V usage is TRBV7-2 and J usage is TRBJ1-4; D perhaps matches TRBD1 (5 bases). Trimming took 2 bases from V and 3 from J, leaving 16 bases between them. CDR1 is SGHTA, CDR2 FQGNSA, per germline. The CDR3 spans 17 residues. CDR3 residues: CASSLFGGGAPNEKLFF. CDR3 nucleotides: TGTGCCAGCAGCTTATTCGGCGGAGGGGCCCCTAATGAAAAACTGTTTTTT. The variable domain in full, with the rest retrieved from reference TRBV7-2 and TRBJ1-4, is GAGVSQSPSNKVTEKGKDVELRCDPISGHTALYWYRQSLGQGLEFLIYFQGNSAPDKSGLPSDRFSAERTGGSVSTLTIQRTQQEDSAVYLCASSLFGGGAPNEKLFFGSGTQLSVL.

V gene TRBV19 combines with J gene TRBJ2-5; D is possibly TRBD2 (5 bases). The CDR3 is 15 residues long. Germline-derived CDR1 and CDR2 are LNHDA and SQIVND (reference sequence). V was shortened by 4 bases and J by 1 base, with 13 bases between the two germline ends. The CDR3 reads CASSTRKGGQETQYF. CDR3 coding DNA: TGTGCCAGTAGTACCCGTAAAGGAGGCCAAGAGACCCAGTACTTC.

In this sample, this clonotype turned up a few times. The chain is built from TRBV20-1 and TRBJ2-2; 9 bases are shared with TRBD1. The germline gives CDR1 DFQATT, CDR2 SNEGSKA (reference sequence). V lost 1 base to trimming and J lost 2 bases; unmatched junction nucleotides: 17. CDR3 length: 20 amino acids. CDR3 amino acids: CSARAWALYGGQGNTGELFF. The CDR3 DNA reads TGCAGTGCTAGAGCTTGGGCGTTATATGGGGGACAGGGAAACACCGGGGAGCTGTTTTTT.

This sequence joins TRBV11-2 and TRBJ1-3; D is unresolved. The CDR3 totals 13 residues. The germline gives CDR1 SGHAT, CDR2 FQNNGV. The V gene lost 4 bases and the J gene lost 3 bases, with 7 bases spanning the gap. The CDR3 DNA is TGTGCCAGCAGCTCCGGGGTTGGAAACACCATATATTTT. Translation: CASSSGVGNTIYF.

This clonotype was counted only a few times. The V gene is TRBV7-2, the J gene TRBJ2-1; D uncertain. CDR3 length: 14 residues. Per the germline V gene, CDR1 is SGHTA and CDR2 is FQGNSA. Trimming removed 3 bases at V and 2 bases at J, with 8 bases between. The CDR3 is CASSFPPPYNEQFF. CDR3 DNA sequence: TGTGCCAGCAGCTTTCCTCCCCCCTACAATGAGCAGTTCTTC.

This clonotype was counted between two and nine times. The rearrangement links TRBV24-1 to TRBJ2-5; tentatively, D is TRBD1 (5 bases). Trimming cost V 3 bases and J 4 bases, with 14 bases left between them. The germline V gene has CDR1 KGHDR and CDR2 SFDVKD. The CDR3 extends over 15 amino acids. For the CDR3, the DNA is TGTGCCACCAGTGATCCGATTGGACAAGCAGAGACCCAGTACTTC. Residues: CATSDPIGQAETQYF.

This clonotype was recorded only once. This rearrangement joins TRBV7-9 to TRBJ2-7; D is ambiguous. CDR3 length equals 12 residues. V was trimmed by 2 bases and J by 2 bases, leaving 4 bases between them. CDR1 and CDR2 (germline): SEHNR, FQNEAQ (reference sequence). CDR3 protein: CASSLNPYEQYF. The CDR3 DNA reads as TGTGCCAGCAGCTTAAATCCCTACGAGCAGTACTTC.

The table lists this clonotype with a few counts. The rearrangement links TRBV29-1 to TRBJ2-7; D is unclear. This CDR3 has 12 residues. Deletions cut 5 bases from V and 0 bases from J, with 8 bases between. Per germline, CDR1 SQVTM and CDR2 ANQGSEA. CDR3 loop: CSVIGPSYEQYF. In DNA, the CDR3 is TGCAGCGTTATTGGACCCTCCTACGAGCAGTACTTC.

The rearrangement joins TRBV27 to TRBJ2-1; D uncertain. Trimming removed 5 bases from V and 4 bases from J, with 9 bases in between. The CDR3 is made up of 13 amino acids. The germline V gene encodes CDR1 MNHEY and CDR2 SMNVEV (reference sequence). This chain's CDR3 is CASSPRWYNEQFF. The CDR3 DNA follows: TGTGCCAGCAGTCCCCGCTGGTACAATGAGCAGTTCTTC.

The chain couples TRBV20-1 to TRBJ1-1; D perhaps matches TRBD1 (5 bases). Trimming took off 2 bases at V and 5 bases at J, with 15 bases between the two ends. Germline loops: CDR1 DFQATT, CDR2 SNEGSKA (reference sequence). The CDR3 is 14 amino acids. This chain's CDR3 is CSARPGPRETEAFF. CDR3 bases: TGCAGTGCTAGACCGGGACCCCGAGAGACTGAAGCTTTCTTT.

This chain joins TRBV12-3 or TRBV12-4 and TRBJ1-2, with 8 bases matching TRBD1. J lost 5 bases, V lost 5 bases, and 10 bases had no gene match. This CDR3 is built from 15 residues. This CDR3 is CASSPGGQGGYGYTF. The CDR3 nucleotides read TGTGCCAGCAGTCCAGGAGGACAGGGAGGGTATGGCTACACCTTC.

This clonotype was seen repeatedly, ten times or more. The gene calls are TRBV7-2 and TRBJ2-3; TRBD2 agrees at 10 bases. CDR3 length equals 17 residues. The V and J ends lost 7 bases and 0 bases, in that order; junction bases with no gene match: 10. The germline CDR1 and CDR2 sequences are SGHTA and FQGNSA. This CDR3 is CASTPMGLALSTDTQYF. Here the CDR3 DNA reads TGTGCCAGCACCCCTATGGGACTAGCGCTAAGCACAGATACGCAGTATTTT.

This clonotype was detected ten times or more. The chain carries TRBV7-2 and TRBJ2-3; weak D call: TRBD1 (6 bases). Deletions cut 8 bases from V and 10 bases from J, with 16 bases between. The CDR3 consists of 12 residues. From germline, CDR1 is SGHTA and CDR2 FQGNSA. The chain's CDR3 is CASQGGMVAQYF. CDR3 coding DNA: TGTGCCAGCCAAGGGGGAATGGTTGCGCAGTATTTT.

This clonotype was counted between two and nine times. This CDR3 reads CASSPGGTGSLNTQYF. The CDR3 coding sequence is TGTGCCAGCAGTCCTGGCGGGACAGGGAGCTTGAATACGCAGTATTTT. The rearrangement uses TRBV2 and TRBJ2-3; the match to TRBD1 covers 9 bases. Germline V gene sequence: CDR1 SNHLY, CDR2 FYNNEI. J was trimmed by 7 bases and V by 5 bases; bases with no gene match: 13. This CDR3 region has 16 residues.